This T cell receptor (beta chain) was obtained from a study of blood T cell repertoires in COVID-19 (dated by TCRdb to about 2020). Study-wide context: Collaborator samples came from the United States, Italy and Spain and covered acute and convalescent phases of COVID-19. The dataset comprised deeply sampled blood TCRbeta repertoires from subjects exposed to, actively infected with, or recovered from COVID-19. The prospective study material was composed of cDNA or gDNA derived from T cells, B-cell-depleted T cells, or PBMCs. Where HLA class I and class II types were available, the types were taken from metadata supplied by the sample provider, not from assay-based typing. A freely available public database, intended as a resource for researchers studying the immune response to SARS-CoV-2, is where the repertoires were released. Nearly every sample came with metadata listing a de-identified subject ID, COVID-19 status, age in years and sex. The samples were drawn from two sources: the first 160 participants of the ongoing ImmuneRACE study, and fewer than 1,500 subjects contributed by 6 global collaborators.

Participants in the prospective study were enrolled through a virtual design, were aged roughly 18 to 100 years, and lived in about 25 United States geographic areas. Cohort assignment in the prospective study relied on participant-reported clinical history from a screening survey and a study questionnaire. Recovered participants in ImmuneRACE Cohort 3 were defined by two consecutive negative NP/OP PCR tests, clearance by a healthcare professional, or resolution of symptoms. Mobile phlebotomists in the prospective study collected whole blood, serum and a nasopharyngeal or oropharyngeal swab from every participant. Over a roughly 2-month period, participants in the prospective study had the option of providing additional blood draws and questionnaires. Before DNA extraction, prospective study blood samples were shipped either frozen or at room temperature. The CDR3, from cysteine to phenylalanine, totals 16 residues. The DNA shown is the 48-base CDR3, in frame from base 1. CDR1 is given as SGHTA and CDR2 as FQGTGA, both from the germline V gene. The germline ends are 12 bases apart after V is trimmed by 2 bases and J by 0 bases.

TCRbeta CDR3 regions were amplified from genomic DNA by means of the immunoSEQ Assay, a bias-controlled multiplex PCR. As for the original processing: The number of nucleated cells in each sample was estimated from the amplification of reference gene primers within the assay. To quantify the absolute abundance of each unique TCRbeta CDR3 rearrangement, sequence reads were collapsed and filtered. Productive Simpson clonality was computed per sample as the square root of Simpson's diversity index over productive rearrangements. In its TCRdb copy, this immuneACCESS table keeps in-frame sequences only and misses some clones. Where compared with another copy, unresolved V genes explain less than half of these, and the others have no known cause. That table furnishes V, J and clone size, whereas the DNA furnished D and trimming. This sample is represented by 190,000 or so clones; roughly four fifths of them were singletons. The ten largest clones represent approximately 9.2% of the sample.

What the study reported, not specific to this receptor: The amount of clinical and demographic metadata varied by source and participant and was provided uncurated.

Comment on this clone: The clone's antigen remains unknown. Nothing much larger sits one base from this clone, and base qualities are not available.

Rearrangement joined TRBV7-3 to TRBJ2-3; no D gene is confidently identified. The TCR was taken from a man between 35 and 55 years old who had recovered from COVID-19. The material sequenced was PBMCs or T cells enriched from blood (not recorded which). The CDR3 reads CASSLVSSTSTDTQYF. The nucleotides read TGTGCCAGCAGCTTAGTTTCAAGTACTAGCACAGATACGCAGTATTTT.